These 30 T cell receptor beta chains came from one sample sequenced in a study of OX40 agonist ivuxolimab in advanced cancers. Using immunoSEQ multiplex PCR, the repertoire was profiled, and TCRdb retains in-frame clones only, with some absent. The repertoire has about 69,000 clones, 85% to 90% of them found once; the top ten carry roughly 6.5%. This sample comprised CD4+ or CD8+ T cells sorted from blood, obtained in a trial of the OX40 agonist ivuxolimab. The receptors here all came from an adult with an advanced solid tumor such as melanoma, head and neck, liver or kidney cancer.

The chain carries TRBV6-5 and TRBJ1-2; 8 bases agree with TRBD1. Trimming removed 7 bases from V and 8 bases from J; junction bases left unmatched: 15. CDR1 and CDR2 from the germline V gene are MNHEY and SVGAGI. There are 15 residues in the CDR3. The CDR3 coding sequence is TGTGCCAGCACCAGGACAGGGTGGCGGGGGAGAGGCTACACCTTC. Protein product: CASTRTGWRGRGYTF.

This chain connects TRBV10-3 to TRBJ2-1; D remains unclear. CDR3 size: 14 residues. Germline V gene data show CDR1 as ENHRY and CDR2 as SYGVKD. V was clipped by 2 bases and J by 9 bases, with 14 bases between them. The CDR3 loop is CAISEGIVLSEQFF. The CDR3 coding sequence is TGTGCCATCAGTGAGGGTATCGTTTTGAGTGAGCAGTTCTTC.

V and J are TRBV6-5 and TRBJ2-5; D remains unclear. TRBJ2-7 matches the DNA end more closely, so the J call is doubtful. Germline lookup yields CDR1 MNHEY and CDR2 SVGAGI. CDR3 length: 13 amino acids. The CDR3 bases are TGTGCCAGCAGTTACTCGCTCAGAGGCGAGCAGTACTTC. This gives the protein CASSYSLRGEQYF.

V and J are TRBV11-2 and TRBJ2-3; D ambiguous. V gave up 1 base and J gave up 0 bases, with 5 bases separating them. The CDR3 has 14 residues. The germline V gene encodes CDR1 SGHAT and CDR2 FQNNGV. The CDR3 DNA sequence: TGTGCCAGCAGCTTAGTCGATAGCACAGATACGCAGTATTTT. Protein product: CASSLVDSTDTQYF.

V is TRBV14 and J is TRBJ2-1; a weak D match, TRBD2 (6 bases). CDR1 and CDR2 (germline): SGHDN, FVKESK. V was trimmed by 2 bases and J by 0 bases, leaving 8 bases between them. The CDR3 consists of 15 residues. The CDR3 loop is CASSQLASSYNEQFF. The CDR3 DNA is TGTGCCAGCAGCCAACTAGCGAGCTCCTACAATGAGCAGTTCTTC.

The CDR3 DNA sequence: TGTGCCAGCAGCTTGAATATAGCGGCAGCGGCTTTCTTT. Its translation: CASSLNIAAAAFF. V gene TRBV5-8 combines with J gene TRBJ1-1; no reliable D call. The V end was cut by 1 base, the J end by 11 bases, with 15 bases between. Per the germline V gene, CDR1 is SGHTS and CDR2 is YDEGEE. The CDR3 has 13 amino acids. The entire variable domain, with the rest obtained from reference TRBV5-8 and TRBJ1-1, is as follows: EAGVTQSPTHLIKTRGQQATLRCSPISGHTSVYWYQQALGLGLQFLLWYDEGEERNRGNFPPRFSGRQFPNYSSELNVNALELEDSALYLCASSLNIAAAAFFGQGTRLTVV.

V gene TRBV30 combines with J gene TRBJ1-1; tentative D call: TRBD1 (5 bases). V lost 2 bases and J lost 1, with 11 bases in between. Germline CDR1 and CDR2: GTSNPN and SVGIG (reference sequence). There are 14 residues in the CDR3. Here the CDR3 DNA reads TGTGCCTGGAGTCTAACGGGGGGGAACACTGAAGCTTTCTTT. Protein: CAWSLTGGNTEAFF.

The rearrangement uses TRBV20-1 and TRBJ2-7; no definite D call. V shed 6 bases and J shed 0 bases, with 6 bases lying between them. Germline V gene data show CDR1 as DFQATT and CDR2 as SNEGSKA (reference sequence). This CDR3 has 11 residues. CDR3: CSAQISYEQYF. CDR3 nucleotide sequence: TGCAGTGCACAGATCTCCTACGAGCAGTACTTC.

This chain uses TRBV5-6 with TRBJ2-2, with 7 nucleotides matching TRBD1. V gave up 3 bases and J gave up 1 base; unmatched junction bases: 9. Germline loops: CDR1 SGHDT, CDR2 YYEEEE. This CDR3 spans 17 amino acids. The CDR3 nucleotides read TGTGCCAGCAGCTCATGGCCGACAGGGTTGAACACCGGGGAGCTGTTTTTT. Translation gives CASSSWPTGLNTGELFF.

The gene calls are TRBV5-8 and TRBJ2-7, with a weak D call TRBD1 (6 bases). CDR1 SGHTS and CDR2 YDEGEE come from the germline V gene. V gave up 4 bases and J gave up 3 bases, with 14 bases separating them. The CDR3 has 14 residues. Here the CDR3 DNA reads TGTGCCAGCAGCCCTGGACAGAGATTCTACGAGCAGTACTTC. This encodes CASSPGQRFYEQYF.

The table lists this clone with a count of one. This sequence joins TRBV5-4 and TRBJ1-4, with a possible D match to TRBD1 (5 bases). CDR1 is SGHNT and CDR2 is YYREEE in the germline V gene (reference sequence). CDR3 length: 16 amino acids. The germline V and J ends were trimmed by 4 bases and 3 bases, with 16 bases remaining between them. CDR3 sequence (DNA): TGTGCCAGCAGCAGCAGGGTACCTCCGGCTAATGAAAAACTGTTTTTT. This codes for CASSSRVPPANEKLFF.

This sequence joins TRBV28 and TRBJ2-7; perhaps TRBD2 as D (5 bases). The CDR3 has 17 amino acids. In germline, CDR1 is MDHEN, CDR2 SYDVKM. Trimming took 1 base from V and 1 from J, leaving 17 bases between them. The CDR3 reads CASSLLGSTLRSYEQYF. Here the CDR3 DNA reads TGTGCCAGCAGTTTATTGGGGAGTACCCTACGTTCCTACGAGCAGTACTTC.

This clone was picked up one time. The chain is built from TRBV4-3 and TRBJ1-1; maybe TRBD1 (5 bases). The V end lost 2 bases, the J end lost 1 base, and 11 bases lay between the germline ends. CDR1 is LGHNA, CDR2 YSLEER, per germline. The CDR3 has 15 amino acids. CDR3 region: CASSQSETANTEAFF. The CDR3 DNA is TGCGCCAGCAGCCAAAGTGAGACAGCGAACACTGAAGCTTTCTTT.

For the CDR3, the DNA is TGTGCCAGCAGTTTATGGCTTCCACGGGGGGGGCATCAGCCCCAGCATTTT. Its translation: CASSLWLPRGGHQPQHF. V is TRBV28 and J is TRBJ1-5, with D tentatively TRBD1 (6 bases). Trimming pared 0 bases from V and 5 bases from J, leaving 17 bases between. Germline V gives CDR1 MDHEN, CDR2 SYDVKM. The CDR3 loop spans 17 amino acids.

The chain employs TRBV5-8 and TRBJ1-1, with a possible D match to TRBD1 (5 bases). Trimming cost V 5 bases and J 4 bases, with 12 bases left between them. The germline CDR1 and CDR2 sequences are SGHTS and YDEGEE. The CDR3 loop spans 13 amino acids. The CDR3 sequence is CASSWTPATEAFF. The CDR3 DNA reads TGTGCCAGCAGTTGGACACCTGCCACTGAAGCTTTCTTT.

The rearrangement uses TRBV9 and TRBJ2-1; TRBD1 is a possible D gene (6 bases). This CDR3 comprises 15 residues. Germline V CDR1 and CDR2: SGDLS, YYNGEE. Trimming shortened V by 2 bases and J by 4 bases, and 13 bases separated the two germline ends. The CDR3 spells CASSVSGTIYNEQFF. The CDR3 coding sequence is TGTGCCAGCAGCGTCTCCGGGACAATTTACAATGAGCAGTTCTTC.

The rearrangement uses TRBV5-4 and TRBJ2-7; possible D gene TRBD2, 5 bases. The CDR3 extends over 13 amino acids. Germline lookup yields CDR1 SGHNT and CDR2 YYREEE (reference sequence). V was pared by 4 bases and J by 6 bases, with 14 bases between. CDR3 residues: CASSRMDSPEQYF. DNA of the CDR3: TGTGCCAGCAGCCGCATGGACTCGCCCGAGCAGTACTTC.

The CDR3 spells CATSRDGRAGDTETQYF. DNA of the CDR3: TGTGCCACCAGCAGAGATGGGCGAGCGGGGGATACGGAGACCCAGTACTTC. The chain carries TRBV15 and TRBJ2-5, with 8 bases lining up with TRBD2. The CDR3 runs to 17 residues. CDR1 and CDR2 from the germline V gene are LNHNV and YYDKDF (reference sequence). The junction had 11 bases not matched to a gene; V was cut back by 0 bases and J by 5 bases.

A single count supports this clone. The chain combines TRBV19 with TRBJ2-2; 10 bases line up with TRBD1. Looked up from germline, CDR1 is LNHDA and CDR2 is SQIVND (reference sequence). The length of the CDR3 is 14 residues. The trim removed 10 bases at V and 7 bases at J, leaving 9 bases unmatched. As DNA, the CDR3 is TGTGCCATCTCCGGGACAGGGGCTTTCGGGGAGCTGTTTTTT. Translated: CAISGTGAFGELFF. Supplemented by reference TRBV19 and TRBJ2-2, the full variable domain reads DGGITQSPKYLFRKEGQNVTLSCEQNLNHDAMYWYRQDPGQGLRLIYYSQIVNDFQKGDIAEGYSVSREKKESFPLTVTSAQKNPTAFYLCAISGTGAFGELFFGEGSRLTVL.

DNA for the CDR3: TGTGCCAGCAGCTTACTCAACACAGATACGCAGTATTTT. This encodes CASSLLNTDTQYF. This sequence joins TRBV7-3 and TRBJ2-3; D is uncertain. V was shortened by 2 bases and J by 2 bases, with 5 bases between the two germline ends. CDR3 length equals 13 residues. Germline V gene data show CDR1 as SGHTA and CDR2 as FQGTGA. The variable domain in full, with the rest retrieved from reference TRBV7-3 and TRBJ2-3, is GAGVSQTPSNKVTEKGKYVELRCDPISGHTALYWYRQSLGQGPEFLIYFQGTGAADDSGLPNDRFFAVRPEGSVSTLKIQRTERGDSAVYLCASSLLNTDTQYFGPGTRLTVL.

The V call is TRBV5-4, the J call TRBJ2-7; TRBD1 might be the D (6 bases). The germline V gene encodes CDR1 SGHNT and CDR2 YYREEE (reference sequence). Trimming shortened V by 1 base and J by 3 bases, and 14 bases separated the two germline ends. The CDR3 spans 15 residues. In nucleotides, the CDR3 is TGTGCCAGCAGCTTGTTTGGGACAAGCCTCTACGAGCAGTACTTC. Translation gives CASSLFGTSLYEQYF.

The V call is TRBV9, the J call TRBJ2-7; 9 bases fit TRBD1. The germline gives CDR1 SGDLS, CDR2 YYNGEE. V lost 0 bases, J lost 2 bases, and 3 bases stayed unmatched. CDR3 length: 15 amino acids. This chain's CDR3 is CASSVGTGDTYEQYF. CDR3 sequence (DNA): TGTGCCAGCAGCGTAGGGACAGGGGATACCTACGAGCAGTACTTC.

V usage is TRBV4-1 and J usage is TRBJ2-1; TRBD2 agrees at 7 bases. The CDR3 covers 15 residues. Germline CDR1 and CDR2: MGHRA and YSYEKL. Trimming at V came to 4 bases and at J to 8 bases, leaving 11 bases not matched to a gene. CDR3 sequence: CASSPFQRGGDEQFF. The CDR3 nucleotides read TGCGCCAGCAGCCCCTTCCAGCGGGGAGGGGATGAGCAGTTCTTC.

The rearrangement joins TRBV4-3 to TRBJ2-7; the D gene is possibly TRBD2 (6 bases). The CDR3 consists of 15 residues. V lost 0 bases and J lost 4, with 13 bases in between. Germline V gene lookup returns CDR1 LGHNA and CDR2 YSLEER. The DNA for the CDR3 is TGCGCCAGCAGCCAAGATAGCGGTGCTAATTACGAGCAGTACTTC. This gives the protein CASSQDSGANYEQYF.

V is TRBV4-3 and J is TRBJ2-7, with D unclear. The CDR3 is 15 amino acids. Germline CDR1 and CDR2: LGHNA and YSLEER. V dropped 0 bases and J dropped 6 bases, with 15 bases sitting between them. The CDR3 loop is CASSQDLGKLSEQYF. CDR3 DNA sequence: TGCGCCAGCAGCCAAGATCTAGGGAAACTAAGCGAGCAGTACTTC.

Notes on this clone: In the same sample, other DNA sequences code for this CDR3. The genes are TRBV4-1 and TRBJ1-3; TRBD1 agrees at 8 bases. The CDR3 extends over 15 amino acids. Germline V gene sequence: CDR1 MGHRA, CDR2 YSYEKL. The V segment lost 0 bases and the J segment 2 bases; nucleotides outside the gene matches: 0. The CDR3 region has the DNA TGCGCCAGCAGCCAAGAGGACAGGGCTGGAAACACCATATATTTT. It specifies CASSQEDRAGNTIYF.

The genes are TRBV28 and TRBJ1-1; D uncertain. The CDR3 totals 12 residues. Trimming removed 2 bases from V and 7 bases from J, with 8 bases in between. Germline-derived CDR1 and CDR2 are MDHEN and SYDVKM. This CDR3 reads CASSLRLDEAFF. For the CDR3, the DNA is TGTGCCAGCAGTTTAAGACTTGATGAAGCTTTCTTT.

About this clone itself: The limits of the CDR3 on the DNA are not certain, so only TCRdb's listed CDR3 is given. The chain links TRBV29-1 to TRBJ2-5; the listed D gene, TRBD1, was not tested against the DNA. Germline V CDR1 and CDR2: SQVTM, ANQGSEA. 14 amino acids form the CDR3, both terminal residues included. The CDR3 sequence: CSVVPAGGAETQYF.

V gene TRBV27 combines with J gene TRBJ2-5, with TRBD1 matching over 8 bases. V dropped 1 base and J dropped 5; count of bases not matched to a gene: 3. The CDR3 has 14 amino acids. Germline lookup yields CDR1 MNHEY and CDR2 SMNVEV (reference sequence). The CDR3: CASSLWAGGETQYF. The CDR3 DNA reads TGTGCCAGCAGTTTATGGGCAGGGGGCGAGACCCAGTACTTC.

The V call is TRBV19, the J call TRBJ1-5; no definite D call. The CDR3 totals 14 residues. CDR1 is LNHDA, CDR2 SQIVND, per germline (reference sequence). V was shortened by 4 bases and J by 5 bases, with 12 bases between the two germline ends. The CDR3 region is CASSTYSTDQPQHF. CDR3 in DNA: TGTGCCAGTAGTACTTACTCTACAGATCAGCCCCAGCATTTT. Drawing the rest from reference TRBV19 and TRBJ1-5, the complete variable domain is DGGITQSPKYLFRKEGQNVTLSCEQNLNHDAMYWYRQDPGQGLRLIYYSQIVNDFQKGDIAEGYSVSREKKESFPLTVTSAQKNPTAFYLCASSTYSTDQPQHFGDGTRLSIL.